These T cell receptor beta chains were read from a single sample in a study of T cell changes during pregnancy in multiple sclerosis. Using immunoSEQ multiplex PCR, the repertoire was profiled, and TCRdb retains in-frame clones only, with some absent. The repertoire holds roughly 60,000 clones, with 90% as singletons. Material: peripheral blood, obtained in the second trimester of pregnancy. The source of these receptors is a female donor in good health, enrolled as a control in a pregnancy study. Both conserved end residues are part of each CDR3. A D gene is named only where the DNA matches it firmly. Size is stated for part of the rows, as once, few or many counts, or as a class when the clone is expanded.

CDR3 length: 14
V gene: TRBV6-4
D gene: TRBD1
J gene: TRBJ1-2
clone size: -
CDR3 protein: CASSRDSAHYGYTF
CDR3 DNA: TGTGCCAGCAGTAGGGACAGCGCACACTATGGCTACACCTTC

CDR3 length: 13
V gene: TRBV10-3
D gene: -
J gene: TRBJ1-2
clone size: -
CDR3 protein: CAISPEASYGYTF
CDR3 DNA: TGTGCCATCAGCCCGGAGGCCAGCTATGGCTACACCTTC

CDR3 length: 18
V gene: TRBV4-1
D gene: -
J gene: TRBJ2-3
clone size: -
CDR3 protein: CASSPGVLGPTSTDTQYF
CDR3 DNA: TGCGCCAGCAGCCCGGGGGTTTTAGGCCCCACTAGCACAGATACGCAGTATTTT

CDR3 length: 14
V gene: TRBV5-1
D gene: TRBD1
J gene: TRBJ2-7
clone size: -
CDR3 protein: CASSLGDRGYEQYF
CDR3 DNA: TGCGCCAGCAGCTTGGGGGACAGGGGCTACGAGCAGTACTTC

CDR3 length: 14
V gene: TRBV28
D gene: -
J gene: TRBJ1-1
clone size: -
CDR3 protein: CASSRVVRNTEAFF
CDR3 DNA: TGTGCCAGCAGTCGAGTAGTGCGTAACACTGAAGCTTTCTTT

CDR3 length: 13
V gene: TRBV2
D gene: -
J gene: TRBJ2-1
clone size: -
CDR3 protein: CASRLDSYNEQFF
CDR3 DNA: TGTGCCAGCAGATTGGACAGCTACAATGAGCAGTTCTTC

CDR3 length: 16
V gene: TRBV25-1
D gene: TRBD2
J gene: TRBJ2-1
clone size: few
CDR3 protein: CASSELAGESVNEQFF
CDR3 DNA: TGTGCCAGCAGTGAACTAGCGGGAGAATCCGTCAATGAGCAGTTCTTC

CDR3 length: 13
V gene: TRBV13
D gene: TRBD2
J gene: TRBJ2-1
clone size: -
CDR3 protein: CASSLPGGNEQFF
CDR3 DNA: TGTGCCAGCAGCTTACCGGGGGGCAATGAGCAGTTCTTC

CDR3 length: 15
V gene: TRBV5-4
D gene: TRBD1
J gene: TRBJ1-1
clone size: -
CDR3 protein: CASSRRDRANTEAFF
CDR3 DNA: TGTGCCAGCAGCCGCCGGGACAGGGCGAACACTGAAGCTTTCTTT

CDR3 length: 14
V gene: TRBV5-1
D gene: -
J gene: TRBJ1-6
clone size: -
CDR3 protein: CASRAEYYNSPLHF
CDR3 DNA: TGCGCCAGCAGAGCGGAATACTATAATTCACCCCTCCACTTT

CDR3 length: 14
V gene: TRBV28
D gene: -
J gene: TRBJ2-3
clone size: once
CDR3 protein: CASSRTREADTQYF
CDR3 DNA: TGTGCCAGCAGTAGAACTAGGGAGGCTGATACGCAGTATTTT

CDR3 length: 13
V gene: TRBV7-9
D gene: -
J gene: TRBJ1-6
clone size: -
CDR3 protein: CASSSAGDSPLHF
CDR3 DNA: TGTGCCAGCAGCTCCGCAGGGGATTCACCCCTCCACTTT

CDR3 length: 14
V gene: TRBV11-2
D gene: TRBD2
J gene: TRBJ2-2
clone size: -
CDR3 protein: CASQRGWSTGELFF
CDR3 DNA: TGTGCCAGCCAGCGGGGGTGGAGCACCGGGGAGCTGTTTTTT

CDR3 length: 14
V gene: TRBV30
D gene: -
J gene: TRBJ1-4
clone size: -
CDR3 protein: CARSGRIPNEKLFF
CDR3 DNA: TGTGCTCGGAGCGGGAGGATCCCTAATGAAAAACTGTTTTTT

CDR3 length: 13
V gene: TRBV5-6
D gene: -
J gene: TRBJ1-2
clone size: -
CDR3 protein: CASSLAANYGYTF
CDR3 DNA: TGTGCCAGCAGCTTGGCCGCTAACTATGGCTACACCTTC

CDR3 length: 12
V gene: TRBV6-5
D gene: -
J gene: TRBJ1-1
clone size: few
CDR3 protein: CASSYGDREAFF
CDR3 DNA: TGTGCCAGCAGTTACGGCGACAGGGAAGCTTTCTTT

CDR3 length: 15
V gene: TRBV5-1
D gene: TRBD1
J gene: TRBJ2-7
clone size: -
CDR3 protein: CASRRQGAGSNEQYF
CDR3 DNA: TGCGCCAGCCGCCGACAGGGGGCGGGTAGCAACGAGCAGTACTTC

CDR3 length: 14
V gene: TRBV5-1
D gene: -
J gene: TRBJ2-5
clone size: -
CDR3 protein: CASSHSPGRETQYF
CDR3 DNA: TGCGCCAGCAGCCACTCTCCGGGTCGGGAGACCCAGTACTTC

CDR3 length: 15
V gene: TRBV27
D gene: -
J gene: TRBJ1-5
clone size: -
CDR3 protein: CASSFGGGSNQPQHF
CDR3 DNA: TGTGCCAGCAGTTTTGGCGGGGGGAGCAATCAGCCCCAGCATTTT

CDR3 length: 14
V gene: TRBV5-1
D gene: TRBD1
J gene: TRBJ2-5
clone size: -
CDR3 protein: CASSLTGGQETQYF
CDR3 DNA: TGCGCCAGCAGCTTAACAGGGGGCCAAGAGACCCAGTACTTC

CDR3 length: 16
V gene: TRBV19
D gene: TRBD2
J gene: TRBJ2-7
clone size: -
CDR3 protein: CASAPTGGAKSYEQYF
CDR3 DNA: TGTGCCAGCGCCCCCACGGGGGGGGCAAAATCCTACGAGCAGTACTTC

CDR3 length: 12
V gene: TRBV5-6
D gene: -
J gene: TRBJ1-2
clone size: -
CDR3 protein: CASSLQQPGYTF
CDR3 DNA: TGTGCCAGCAGCTTGCAACAGCCCGGCTACACCTTC

CDR3 length: 13
V gene: TRBV27
D gene: TRBD1
J gene: TRBJ2-7
clone size: -
CDR3 protein: CASTGQADYEQYF
CDR3 DNA: TGTGCCAGCACGGGACAGGCCGACTACGAGCAGTACTTC

CDR3 length: 15
V gene: TRBV9
D gene: TRBD2
J gene: TRBJ2-1
clone size: once
CDR3 protein: CASSCCGGPVNEQFF
CDR3 DNA: TGTGCCAGCAGCTGTTGCGGGGGGCCGGTCAATGAGCAGTTCTTC

CDR3 length: 13
V gene: TRBV28
D gene: TRBD1
J gene: TRBJ2-7
clone size: -
CDR3 protein: CASNPRGLYEQYF
CDR3 DNA: TGTGCCAGCAATCCGAGGGGGCTTTACGAGCAGTACTTC

CDR3 length: 14
V gene: TRBV5-4
D gene: -
J gene: TRBJ2-4
clone size: few
CDR3 protein: CASSDSGSKNIQYF
CDR3 DNA: TGTGCCAGCAGCGATTCAGGGTCCAAAAACATTCAGTACTTC

CDR3 length: 15
V gene: TRBV5-1
D gene: -
J gene: TRBJ1-1
clone size: few
CDR3 protein: CASSPSGNENTEAFF
CDR3 DNA: TGCGCCAGCAGCCCCTCAGGTAACGAGAACACTGAAGCTTTCTTT

CDR3 length: 15
V gene: TRBV10-1
D gene: -
J gene: TRBJ1-2
clone size: -
CDR3 protein: CASSESWEGEGGYTF
CDR3 DNA: TGCGCCAGCAGTGAGTCGTGGGAGGGGGAGGGTGGCTACACCTTC

CDR3 length: 14
V gene: TRBV6-5
D gene: TRBD1
J gene: TRBJ1-2
clone size: -
CDR3 protein: CASSYSDRGRGYTF
CDR3 DNA: TGTGCCAGCAGTTACTCGGACAGGGGGAGAGGCTACACCTTC

CDR3 length: 15
V gene: TRBV2
D gene: -
J gene: TRBJ1-3
clone size: -
CDR3 protein: CAQRSGGYSGNTIYF
CDR3 DNA: TGTGCCCAACGGAGTGGGGGGTACTCTGGAAACACCATATATTTT

CDR3 length: 15
V gene: TRBV14
D gene: -
J gene: TRBJ2-7
clone size: -
CDR3 protein: CASSFRTGSAYEQYF
CDR3 DNA: TGTGCCAGCAGCTTCCGGACGGGAAGTGCCTACGAGCAGTACTTC

CDR3 length: 19
V gene: TRBV28
D gene: -
J gene: TRBJ2-7
clone size: once
CDR3 protein: CASSPFLRQVRGHIYEQYF
CDR3 DNA: TGTGCCAGCAGTCCCTTCCTACGCCAGGTTAGGGGACATATCTACGAGCAGTACTTC

CDR3 length: 13
V gene: TRBV7-9
D gene: -
J gene: TRBJ1-2
clone size: -
CDR3 protein: CASSLIQGLGYTF
CDR3 DNA: TGTGCCAGCAGCTTAATTCAGGGACTCGGCTACACCTTC

CDR3 length: 15
V gene: TRBV7-9
D gene: TRBD2
J gene: TRBJ2-5
clone size: once
CDR3 protein: CASSPGLARGETQYF
CDR3 DNA: TGTGCCAGCAGCCCGGGACTAGCTAGGGGAGAGACCCAGTACTTC

CDR3 length: 15
V gene: TRBV5-4
D gene: TRBD1
J gene: TRBJ2-3
clone size: -
CDR3 protein: CASSHWDRGTDTQYF
CDR3 DNA: TGTGCCAGCAGCCACTGGGACAGGGGCACAGATACGCAGTATTTT

CDR3 length: 14
V gene: TRBV27
D gene: TRBD1
J gene: TRBJ2-7
clone size: -
CDR3 protein: CASSPPGQGRMQYF
CDR3 DNA: TGTGCCAGCAGTCCCCCTGGACAGGGACGGATGCAGTACTTC

CDR3 length: 12
V gene: TRBV4-2
D gene: TRBD1
J gene: TRBJ2-7
clone size: -
CDR3 protein: CASSPRQGEQYF
CDR3 DNA: TGTGCCAGCAGCCCGAGACAGGGAGAGCAGTACTTC

CDR3 length: 13
V gene: TRBV5-1
D gene: TRBD1
J gene: TRBJ2-7
clone size: -
CDR3 protein: CASSLGQSTVQYF
CDR3 DNA: TGCGCCAGCAGCCTGGGACAGTCTACGGTGCAGTACTTC

CDR3 length: 15
V gene: TRBV6-6
D gene: -
J gene: TRBJ2-7
clone size: -
CDR3 protein: CASSYRDSSSYEQYF
CDR3 DNA: TGTGCCAGCAGTTATAGGGACTCCAGCTCCTACGAGCAGTACTTC

CDR3 length: 15
V gene: TRBV6-1
D gene: TRBD2
J gene: TRBJ2-1
clone size: -
CDR3 protein: CASSETSGRAGEQFF
CDR3 DNA: TGTGCCAGCAGTGAAACTAGCGGGAGGGCCGGGGAGCAGTTCTTC

CDR3 length: 12
V gene: TRBV7-3
D gene: TRBD1
J gene: TRBJ1-2
clone size: -
CDR3 protein: CASSGTGDGYTF
CDR3 DNA: TGTGCCAGCAGTGGGACAGGGGATGGCTACACCTTC

CDR3 length: 16
V gene: TRBV18
D gene: TRBD1
J gene: TRBJ1-5
clone size: -
CDR3 protein: CASSTGQFYSNQPQHF
CDR3 DNA: TGTGCCAGCTCAACGGGACAGTTCTATAGCAATCAGCCCCAGCATTTT

CDR3 length: 14
V gene: TRBV18
D gene: TRBD1
J gene: TRBJ1-2
clone size: -
CDR3 protein: CASSPGTGDGGYTF
CDR3 DNA: TGTGCCAGCTCACCAGGGACAGGGGATGGTGGCTACACCTTC

CDR3 length: 15
V gene: TRBV5-1
D gene: -
J gene: TRBJ1-1
clone size: -
CDR3 protein: CASSFSGGRNTEAFF
CDR3 DNA: TGCGCCAGCAGCTTCAGTGGAGGGAGGAACACTGAAGCTTTCTTT

CDR3 length: 14
V gene: TRBV6-5
D gene: -
J gene: TRBJ1-1
clone size: once
CDR3 protein: CASSYSWAGTEAFF
CDR3 DNA: TGTGCCAGCAGTTACTCTTGGGCCGGCACTGAAGCTTTCTTT

CDR3 length: 15
V gene: TRBV4-2
D gene: -
J gene: TRBJ2-7
clone size: -
CDR3 protein: CASSQERDSSYEQYF
CDR3 DNA: TGTGCCAGCAGCCAAGAGAGGGATTCTTCCTACGAGCAGTACTTC

CDR3 length: 15
V gene: TRBV5-8
D gene: TRBD1
J gene: TRBJ1-2
clone size: -
CDR3 protein: CASSLDRGFIYGYTF
CDR3 DNA: TGTGCCAGCAGCTTGGACAGGGGTTTCATCTATGGCTACACCTTC

CDR3 length: 12
V gene: TRBV10-3
D gene: -
J gene: TRBJ1-2
clone size: -
CDR3 protein: CAILAGNYGYTF
CDR3 DNA: TGTGCCATCCTGGCAGGAAACTATGGCTACACCTTC

CDR3 length: 15
V gene: TRBV6-6
D gene: -
J gene: TRBJ2-1
clone size: -
CDR3 protein: CASSNTREKYNEQFF
CDR3 DNA: TGTGCCAGCAGTAATACTAGGGAGAAGTACAATGAGCAGTTCTTC

CDR3 length: 12
V gene: TRBV10-2
D gene: -
J gene: TRBJ2-7
clone size: -
CDR3 protein: CASRDAGYEQYF
CDR3 DNA: TGCGCCAGCAGGGACGCGGGCTACGAGCAGTACTTC

CDR3 length: 18
V gene: TRBV5-1
D gene: -
J gene: TRBJ1-4
clone size: -
CDR3 protein: CASSLERGGALTNEKLFF
CDR3 DNA: TGCGCCAGCAGCTTGGAAAGAGGGGGGGCGTTAACTAATGAAAAACTGTTTTTT

CDR3 length: 17
V gene: TRBV4-1
D gene: TRBD2
J gene: TRBJ2-7
clone size: -
CDR3 protein: CASSQVFGGSLGYEQYF
CDR3 DNA: TGCGCCAGCAGCCAAGTCTTCGGCGGGAGCCTAGGGTACGAGCAGTACTTC

CDR3 length: 15
V gene: TRBV5-6
D gene: -
J gene: TRBJ1-1
clone size: -
CDR3 protein: CASSPLGLGGTEAFF
CDR3 DNA: TGTGCCAGCAGCCCGCTGGGCCTCGGAGGTACTGAAGCTTTCTTT

CDR3 length: 15
V gene: TRBV27
D gene: -
J gene: TRBJ2-3
clone size: -
CDR3 protein: CASRRPGVSTDTQYF
CDR3 DNA: TGTGCCAGCAGACGACCAGGGGTCTCCACAGATACGCAGTATTTT